The clone carrying this TCR beta chain was detected many times. No antigen is known for it. TCRdb reprocessed the RT-PCR reads with MiXCR, giving one entry per CDR3 protein. The sample gives fewer than 250,000 distinct CDR3 sequences, around 15% of which show up once; roughly 24% is in the top ten. The record originates from a study of response to subunit inactivated influenza vaccine. Overall study findings and caveats: The authors proposed limited new T cell recruitment per seasonal influenza vaccination.

Germline-derived CDR1 and CDR2 are MNHEY and SVGAGI. The V end was cut by 0 bases, the J end by 3 bases, with 5 bases between. CDR3 size: 13 residues. The TCR sequence derives from a man aged 50-59 years who received an inactivated influenza vaccine. The chain has TRBV6-5 and TRBJ1-1; D uncertain. Sequenced here: CD8+ T cells sorted from PBMCs, sampled more than 4 days after vaccination. The CDR3 region is CASSYSTYTEAFF. In DNA form, the CDR3 reads TGTGCCAGCAGTTACTCGACATACACTGAAGCTTTCTTT.